These 23 T cell receptor beta chains came from one sample sequenced in a study of T cell responses to AZD1222 COVID-19 vaccine. The repertoire was sequenced with immunoSEQ multiplex PCR; TCRdb's copy has only in-frame clones and lacks some. This table has about 140,000 clones, about 92% appearing once. The specimen was peripheral blood, collected on day 0 of AZD1222 vaccination. The receptor source for this set is an adult in good health.

V is TRBV2 and J is TRBJ1-4; D remains unclear. The CDR3 spans 14 residues. Trimming removed 2 bases at V and 4 bases at J, with 8 bases between. Germline CDR1 is SNHLY and CDR2 is FYNNEI. CDR3 nucleotide sequence: TGTGCCAGCAGTGAATTGAGTAGTAATGAAAAACTGTTTTTT. It specifies CASSELSSNEKLFF.

The chain is built from TRBV28 and TRBJ1-1; D is unclear. Germline V gives CDR1 MDHEN, CDR2 SYDVKM. The CDR3 has 15 amino acids. V was cut by 5 bases and J by 5 bases, with 18 bases left in between. DNA of the CDR3: TGTGCCAGCAGTCCCCTAGAGATGGTGAGGACTGAAGCTTTCTTT. As protein: CASSPLEMVRTEAFF.

The chain links TRBV19 to TRBJ1-2, with unresolved D. Trimming shortened V by 0 bases and J by 0 bases, and 2 bases separated the two germline ends. Germline V gene data show CDR1 as LNHDA and CDR2 as SQIVND (reference sequence). This CDR3 region has 13 residues. The CDR3: CASSIDANYGYTF. The CDR3 DNA follows: TGTGCCAGTAGTATAGATGCTAACTATGGCTACACCTTC.

Only one count was recorded for this clone. The chain employs TRBV19 and TRBJ2-1; 15 positions match TRBD2. The CDR3 has 14 residues. CDR1 and CDR2 (germline): LNHDA, SQIVND (reference sequence). The V segment lost 7 bases and the J segment 7 bases; nucleotides outside the gene matches: 2. CDR3 in DNA: TGTGCCAGTACGGGACTAGCGGGGGGTAATGAGCAGTTCTTC. It encodes CASTGLAGGNEQFF.

CDR3 nucleotides: TGTGCCAGTAGTCCCAGGGGAGGATCACCCCTCCACTTT. It codes for CASSPRGGSPLHF. V gene TRBV19 combines with J gene TRBJ1-6; maybe TRBD1 (6 bases). Germline-derived CDR1 and CDR2 are LNHDA and SQIVND (reference sequence). Trimming shortened V by 5 bases and J by 10 bases, and 12 bases separated the two germline ends. The CDR3 is made up of 13 amino acids. The whole variable domain, filled in from reference TRBV19 and TRBJ1-6, reads DGGITQSPKYLFRKEGQNVTLSCEQNLNHDAMYWYRQDPGQGLRLIYYSQIVNDFQKGDIAEGYSVSREKKESFPLTVTSAQKNPTAFYLCASSPRGGSPLHFGNGTRLTVT.

The chain links TRBV3-1 (or the pseudogene TRBV3-2) to TRBJ2-1, with D possibly TRBD1 on 6 matching bases. From germline, CDR1 is LGHDT and CDR2 YNNKEL (reference sequence). The V gene lost 0 bases and the J gene lost 12 bases, with 18 bases spanning the gap. This CDR3 is built from 15 residues. In nucleotides, the CDR3 is TGTGCCAGCAGCCAAGATCGGCAGGGGCGCTGGAGGCAGTTCTTC. The encoded protein is CASSQDRQGRWRQFF.

This chain links TRBV20-1 with TRBJ1-4; perhaps TRBD1 as D (5 bases). The CDR3 is 13 residues long. From germline, CDR1 is DFQATT and CDR2 SNEGSKA (reference sequence). V was clipped by 3 bases and J by 8 bases, with 13 bases between them. CDR3 protein: CSASYRPEEKLFF. CDR3 DNA sequence: TGCAGTGCTAGTTACAGGCCTGAGGAAAAACTGTTTTTT.

This clone has a single count. This sequence joins TRBV12-3 or TRBV12-4 and TRBJ2-1; D not resolved. The V and J ends lost 7 bases and 8 bases respectively, with 15 bases between them. This CDR3 is 13 amino acids long. The chain's CDR3 is CASTLGSRDEQFF. The CDR3 DNA reads as TGTGCCAGCACCCTCGGGTCTCGGGATGAGCAGTTCTTC.

The chain links TRBV10-3 to TRBJ1-1, with unresolved D. The CDR3 extends over 12 amino acids. Trimming left V 4 bases short and J 3 bases short, with 6 bases between. Germline CDR1 reads ENHRY; CDR2 reads SYGVKD. CDR3: CAISVGDTEAFF. In DNA, the CDR3 is TGTGCCATCAGTGTTGGGGACACTGAAGCTTTCTTT.

This chain joins TRBV18 and TRBJ1-2; D not resolved. Germline CDR1 is KGHSH and CDR2 is LQKENI. This CDR3 has 16 residues. The V end was cut by 5 bases, the J end by 1 base, with 17 bases between. The DNA for the CDR3 is TGTGCCAGCTCAGGATTATTGGGCAGCGTTAACTATGGCTACACCTTC. It codes for CASSGLLGSVNYGYTF. Together with reference TRBV18 and TRBJ1-2, the CDR3 gives the full variable domain: NAGVMQNPRHLVRRRGQEARLRCSPMKGHSHVYWYRQLPEEGLKFMVYLQKENIIDESGMPKERFSAEFPKEGPSILRIQQVVRGDSAAYFCASSGLLGSVNYGYTFGSGTRLTVV.

The V gene is TRBV13, the J gene TRBJ1-2; D may be TRBD1 (6 bases). Germline-derived CDR1 and CDR2 are PRHDT and FYEKMQ (reference sequence). This CDR3 has 14 amino acids. V gave up 5 bases and J gave up 6 bases, with 16 bases separating them. CDR3 loop: CASSPRGAWDGYTF. CDR3 bases: TGTGCCAGCAGCCCGCGGGGGGCCTGGGATGGCTACACCTTC. Combining the CDR3 with reference TRBV13 and TRBJ1-2 gives the whole variable domain AAGVIQSPRHLIKEKRETATLKCYPIPRHDTVYWYQQGPGQDPQFLISFYEKMQSDKGSIPDRFSAQQFSDYHSELNMSSLELGDSALYFCASSPRGAWDGYTFGSGTRLTVV.

The gene calls are TRBV12-3 or TRBV12-4 and TRBJ2-7; 7 nucleotides align to TRBD1. The CDR3 sequence is 13 residues long. Unmatched junction bases numbered 6, after V lost 6 bases and J lost 4 bases. For the CDR3, the DNA is TGTGCCAGCAGGGGCTCAGGGGGATACGAGCAGTACTTC. Protein product: CASRGSGGYEQYF.

This chain uses TRBV19 with TRBJ2-2; TRBD1 or TRBD2 may be the D gene (5 bases each). The CDR3 covers 14 residues. Germline CDR1 is LNHDA and CDR2 is SQIVND (reference sequence). V was shortened by 8 bases and J by 1 base, with 11 bases between the two germline ends. CDR3 region: CASYGTVNTGELFF. The CDR3, as DNA: TGTGCCAGTTACGGGACGGTGAACACCGGGGAGCTGTTTTTT.

The CDR3 loop is CASSQGLGNLQLFF. CDR3 nucleotide sequence: TGCGCCAGCAGCCAAGGCCTGGGGAACCTCCAACTGTTTTTT. This rearrangement joins TRBV4-1 to TRBJ1-4; the D is unclear. V was trimmed by 1 base and J by 12 bases, leaving 15 bases between them. The CDR3 consists of 14 residues. Germline V gene sequence: CDR1 MGHRA, CDR2 YSYEKL.

The chain is built from TRBV2 and TRBJ1-6; D is possibly TRBD1 (5 bases). V was shortened by 6 bases and J by 6 bases, with 15 bases between the two germline ends. Germline values: CDR1 SNHLY, CDR2 FYNNEI. The CDR3 sequence is 15 residues long. The CDR3 region is CASRKGSRVNSPLHF. The DNA of the CDR3 is TGTGCCAGCAGAAAGGGCAGCAGGGTTAATTCACCCCTCCACTTT.

The V gene is TRBV19, the J gene TRBJ1-2; perhaps TRBD1 as D (5 bases). The V gene lost 6 bases and the J gene lost 4 bases, with 9 bases spanning the gap. CDR1 LNHDA and CDR2 SQIVND come from the germline V gene (reference sequence). The CDR3 consists of 12 residues. CDR3 sequence reads: CASRPRAYGYTF. The DNA for the CDR3 is TGTGCCAGTAGGCCCAGGGCCTATGGCTACACCTTC.

This chain uses TRBV6-5 with TRBJ1-5; the D is unclear. Between the trimmed V and J ends, which lost 11 bases and 6 bases, there was a span of 23 bases. The CDR3 is made up of 15 amino acids. CDR1 MNHEY and CDR2 SVGAGI come from the germline V gene. In DNA, the CDR3 is TGTGCCTCACTGTGGGGAGGGCGTCAAGGTCAGCCCCAGCATTTT. It encodes CASLWGGRQGQPQHF.

The gene calls are TRBV18 and TRBJ1-2, with D tentatively TRBD1 (5 bases). V was cut by 3 bases and J by 7 bases, with 12 bases left in between. The CDR3 is made up of 13 amino acids. Per the germline V gene, CDR1 is KGHSH and CDR2 is LQKENI. CDR3 sequence reads: CASSPQGEGGYTF. Here the CDR3 DNA reads TGTGCCAGCTCACCTCAGGGCGAAGGTGGCTACACCTTC.

The gene calls are TRBV24-1 and TRBJ1-3, with D possibly TRBD1 on 5 matching bases. The CDR3 spans 19 residues. Trimming left V 4 bases short and J 3 bases short, with 24 bases between. Germline lookup yields CDR1 KGHDR and CDR2 SFDVKD. The CDR3 coding sequence is TGTGCCACCAGTGACCACAGGAAGGGTCCTTCGTATTTTGGAAACACCATATATTTT. Protein: CATSDHRKGPSYFGNTIYF.

The chain employs TRBV11-3 and TRBJ2-7; 7 nucleotides line up with TRBD1. The V gene's germline CDR1 is SGHNT and CDR2 YENEEA. The CDR3 is 15 residues long. The J segment lost 2 bases and the V segment lost 4 bases, leaving 8 bases of the junction unmatched. CDR3 residues: CASSSTGQGTYEQYF. In nucleotides, the CDR3 is TGTGCCAGCAGCTCGACAGGGCAGGGTACCTACGAGCAGTACTTC.

V usage is TRBV10-3 and J usage is TRBJ1-6; D not certain. The CDR3 is made up of 15 amino acids. Germline V gene data show CDR1 as ENHRY and CDR2 as SYGVKD. Trimming cost V 2 bases and J 2 bases, with 7 bases left between them. In DNA, the CDR3 is TGTGCCATCAGTGAGGAGGAGACCTATAATTCACCCCTCCACTTT. It yields the protein CAISEEETYNSPLHF.

J is TRBJ1-5 and V is TRBV6-5; D gene unclear. The germline V gene has CDR1 MNHEY and CDR2 SVGAGI. The V gene lost 6 bases and the J gene lost 5 bases, with 14 bases spanning the gap. The CDR3 is 14 residues long. As DNA, the CDR3 is TGTGCCAGCAGCTACGGCCCTGGTTATCAGCCCCAGCATTTT. It codes for CASSYGPGYQPQHF.

The chain has TRBV6-5 and TRBJ1-1, with unresolved D. The CDR3 contains 15 residues. Between the trimmed V and J ends, which lost 0 bases and 10 bases, there was a span of 18 bases. Germline CDR1 reads MNHEY; CDR2 reads SVGAGI. CDR3 residues: CASSYSRATRIGAFF. DNA for the CDR3: TGTGCCAGCAGTTACTCGAGGGCCACCAGGATCGGAGCTTTCTTT.